A single sample is the source of the 3 T cell receptor beta chains below, sequenced in a study of regulatory T cells in long-lasting Graves disease. Building of the TCR beta libraries involved iRepertoire HTBI primers and Arm-PCR of CDR3 regions. Each CDR3 protein is one row after TCRdb ran MiXCR on the multiplex PCR reads. The data show about 400,000 distinct CDR3 sequences, roughly 20% seen once. Time point defined: persistent/refractory GD, antithyroid drugs over 5 years with positive TRAb. PBMCs were the source of the RNA used for TCR sequencing. Sequences were derived from peripheral blood mononuclear cells (PBMCs), sampled when the disease was refractory, from a patient treated with antithyroid drugs. These receptor sequences come from a female donor with Graves disease.

Concerning this clonotype itself: Germline and junction disagree at one end, which may indicate a read error. This CDR3 reads CASSLDSAVYGNTF. The CDR3 DNA sequence: TGCGCCAGCAGCTTGGACAGCGCCGTCTATGGCAACACCTTC. V is TRBV5-1 and J is TRBJ1-2; D gene unclear. CDR3 length: 14 residues. Germline V gene data show CDR1 as SGHRS and CDR2 as YFSETQ.

This clonotype has a count of ten or more. The CDR3 DNA is TGCAGTGCCGAGACAGGGTCGGAGAGCTACACCTTC. Translating gives CSAETGSESYTF. This chain uses TRBV20-1 with TRBJ1-2; 7 nucleotides match TRBD1. Germline V gene sequence: CDR1 DFQATT, CDR2 SNEGSKA (reference sequence). This CDR3 region has 12 residues. Unmatched junction bases numbered 10, after V lost 6 bases and J lost 9 bases.

The chain is built from TRBV12-3 or TRBV12-4 and TRBJ2-3; D tentatively fits TRBD1 or TRBD2 (7 bases each). The CDR3 runs 18 residues. V was pared by 5 bases and J by 5 bases, with 26 bases between. The CDR3 DNA reads TGTGCCAGCAGTCCTGTCCGGGTAGCCGGGAGGACAGGAGATACGCAGTATTTT. Translating gives CASSPVRVAGRTGDTQYF.